This T cell receptor beta chain was sequenced for a study of T cell clonality in common variable immunodeficiency. This clone has ten or more counts. The read gets to within 3 residues of the CDR3 end, and the germline J gene fills in the rest. This same CDR3 is encoded by further DNA sequences in the sample. Measured with immunoSEQ multiplex PCR; TCRdb has only the in-frame clones, and not every one. Altogether 30,000 to 40,000 clones were found in the sample, and no singletons occur. CDR1 and CDR2 (germline): SNHLY, FYNNEI. This CDR3 region has 10 residues. This receptor was obtained from a person aged 18 to 75 in good health. The V call is TRBV2, the J call TRBJ1-1; maybe TRBD1 (6 bases). Sequencing input: peripheral blood mononuclear cells. CDR3 amino acids: CASVGAAAFF. CDR3 bases read: TGTGCCAGCGTGGGGGCAGCC. Full variable domain (rest looked up from reference TRBV2 and TRBJ1-1): EPEVTQTPSHQVTQMGQEVILRCVPISNHLYFYWYRQILGQKVEFLVSFYNNEISEKSEIFDDQFSVERPDGSNFTLKIRSTKLEDSAMYFCASVGAAAFFGQGTRLTVV.